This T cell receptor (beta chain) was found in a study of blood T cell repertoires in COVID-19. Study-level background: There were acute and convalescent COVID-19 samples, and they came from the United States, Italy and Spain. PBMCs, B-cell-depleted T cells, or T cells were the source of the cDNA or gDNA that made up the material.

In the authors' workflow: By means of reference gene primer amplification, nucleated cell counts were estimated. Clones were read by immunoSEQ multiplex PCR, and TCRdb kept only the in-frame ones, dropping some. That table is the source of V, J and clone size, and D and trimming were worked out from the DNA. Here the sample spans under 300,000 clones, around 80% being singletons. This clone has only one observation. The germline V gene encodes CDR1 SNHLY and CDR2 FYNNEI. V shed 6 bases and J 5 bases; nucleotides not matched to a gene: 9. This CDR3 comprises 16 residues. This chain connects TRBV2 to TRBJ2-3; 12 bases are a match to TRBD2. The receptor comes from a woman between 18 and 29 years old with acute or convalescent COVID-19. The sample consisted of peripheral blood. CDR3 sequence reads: CASSPTSGSFGDTQYF. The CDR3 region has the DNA TGTGCCAGCAGCCCGACTAGCGGGAGTTTCGGAGATACGCAGTATTTT.